These 24 T cell receptor beta chains came from one sample sequenced in a study of neurological immune-mediated disorders. Indicated time point: technical triplicate 1. Each CDR3 protein gets one entry after TCRdb re-called the 5' RACE reads with MiXCR. There are about 36,000 distinct CDR3 sequences in the sample; 11% occur only once, and roughly 3.9% lies in the top ten. The sample was PBMCs. The receptor set was obtained from a man in his fifties or sixties with HTLV-1-associated myelopathy (HAM/TSP).

The sample holds many counts of this clonotype. V gene TRBV3-1 combines with J gene TRBJ1-2; D remains unclear. This CDR3 spans 12 amino acids. The V end lost 1 base, the J end lost 7 bases, and 7 bases lay between the germline ends. Germline CDR1 LGHDT, CDR2 YNNKEL (reference sequence). The CDR3 DNA reads as TGTGCCAGCAGCCAAGGGCCAGGTGGCTACACCTTC. Its protein is CASSQGPGGYTF.

This clonotype was seen many times. This rearrangement joins TRBV5-1 to TRBJ2-3, with D maybe TRBD1 (5 bases). Trimming pared 3 bases from V and 2 bases from J, leaving 16 bases between. CDR3 length: 16 amino acids. Per the germline V gene, CDR1 is SGHRS and CDR2 is YFSETQ. The CDR3 spells CASSSQGALYTDTQYF. CDR3 bases: TGCGCCAGCAGCTCACAAGGGGCCCTTTACACAGATACGCAGTATTTT.

This clonotype is labeled medium-sized. The gene calls are TRBV14 and TRBJ1-4, with a possible D match to TRBD1 (6 bases). Germline V gives CDR1 SGHDN, CDR2 FVKESK. The CDR3 runs to 14 residues. V lost 4 bases to trimming and J lost 6 bases, with 12 bases between them. The CDR3 DNA is TGTGCCAGCAGCCGACAGGTGTCGGATGAAAAACTGTTTTTT. Encoded protein: CASSRQVSDEKLFF. The full variable domain, rest sourced from reference TRBV14 and TRBJ1-4, is EAGVTQFPSHSVIEKGQTVTLRCDPISGHDNLYWYRRVMGKEIKFLLHFVKESKQDESGMPNNRFLAERTGGTYSTLKVQPAELEDSGVYFCASSRQVSDEKLFFGSGTQLSVL.

There are many counts of this clonotype. The chain has TRBV7-3 and TRBJ2-2; 9 nucleotides line up with TRBD1. V shed 1 base and J 5 bases; nucleotides not matched to a gene: 5. The CDR3 covers 16 residues. The V gene's germline CDR1 is SGHTA and CDR2 FQGTGA. The CDR3 sequence: CASSLNPDRGTGELFF. CDR3 sequence (DNA): TGTGCCAGCAGCTTAAACCCGGACAGGGGTACCGGGGAGCTGTTTTTT.

This clonotype was observed at least ten times. This rearrangement joins TRBV20-1 to TRBJ2-3; tentative D call: TRBD2 (6 bases). V shed 2 bases and J shed 0 bases, with 15 bases lying between them. CDR3 size: 16 residues. Germline lookup yields CDR1 DFQATT and CDR2 SNEGSKA (reference sequence). CDR3 nucleotides: TGCAGTGCTAGACCCCCGGGAGCCTCGAGCACAGATACGCAGTATTTT. Translating it yields CSARPPGASSTDTQYF.

This clonotype has at least ten counts. V gene TRBV5-1 combines with J gene TRBJ2-5; TRBD1 matches at 12 bases. This CDR3 is 15 amino acids long. After removal of 5 bases from V and 4 bases from J, the junction contained 6 bases not matched to a gene. CDR1 is SGHRS and CDR2 is YFSETQ in the germline V gene. The CDR3 DNA reads as TGCGCCAGCAGTTCCGGGACAGGGGGCCGAGAGACCCAGTACTTC. It encodes CASSSGTGGRETQYF.

This clonotype is labeled as medium-sized. The J gene is TRBJ2-5, the V gene TRBV20-1; tentative D call: TRBD1 (5 bases). Germline loops: CDR1 DFQATT, CDR2 SNEGSKA (reference sequence). CDR3 length: 12 amino acids. Between the trimmed V and J ends, which lost 1 base and 4 bases, there was a span of 7 bases. The CDR3 sequence: CSARVGVETQYF. For the CDR3, the DNA is TGCAGTGCTAGAGTAGGGGTAGAGACCCAGTACTTC.

The rearrangement uses TRBV5-1 and TRBJ1-4, with D perhaps TRBD1 (5 bases). This CDR3 contains 14 residues. The V gene lost 0 bases and the J gene lost 7 bases, with 10 bases spanning the gap. Germline V gene data show CDR1 as SGHRS and CDR2 as YFSETQ. CDR3 bases: TGCGCCAGCAGCTTGGCCGCGGGGGTTGAAAAACTGTTTTTT. Translating gives CASSLAAGVEKLFF.

In this sample, this clonotype turned up many times. This chain connects TRBV18 to TRBJ2-1, with TRBD2 matching 8 bases. CDR3 length: 13 residues. From germline, CDR1 is KGHSH and CDR2 LQKENI. V trimming: 3 bases; J trimming: 5 bases; junction bases outside the gene matches: 0. The CDR3 DNA is TGTGCCAGCTCACCTAGCGGGAACAATGAGCAGTTCTTC. It specifies CASSPSGNNEQFF.

This clonotype has a count of ten or more. This sequence joins TRBV29-1 and TRBJ2-5; D may correspond to TRBD1 or TRBD2 (7 bases each). The germline gives CDR1 SQVTM, CDR2 ANQGSEA. The CDR3 consists of 13 residues. V was trimmed by 7 bases and J by 1 base, leaving 13 bases between them. CDR3: CSAAGQFQETQYF. The CDR3 DNA is TGCAGCGCAGCGGGACAGTTCCAAGAGACCCAGTACTTC.

This clonotype appeared many times. This chain joins TRBV5-1 and TRBJ2-3; perhaps TRBD2 as D (5 bases). This CDR3 contains 15 residues. Germline CDR1 and CDR2: SGHRS and YFSETQ. Trimming took off 5 bases at V and 4 bases at J, with 17 bases between the two ends. CDR3 protein: CASRLSGSPADTQYF. In DNA, the CDR3 is TGCGCCAGCAGGCTAAGCGGCAGCCCGGCAGATACGCAGTATTTT.

The table lists this clonotype with many counts. As DNA, the CDR3 is TGCGCCAGGGCCGACAGATTCACCACCGGGGAGCTGTTTTTT. Protein product: CARADRFTTGELFF. The genes are TRBV5-1 and TRBJ2-2; TRBD1 might be the D (5 bases). Germline lookup yields CDR1 SGHRS and CDR2 YFSETQ. The length of the CDR3 is 14 residues. V lost 8 bases, J lost 4 bases, and 15 bases lay in between. Variable domain in full (rest from reference TRBV5-1 and TRBJ2-2): KAGVTQTPRYLIKTRGQQVTLSCSPISGHRSVSWYQQTPGQGLQFLFEYFSETQRNKGNFPGRFSGRQFSNSRSEMNVSTLELGDSALYLCARADRFTTGELFFGEGSRLTVL.

In this sample, this clonotype turned up many times. This rearrangement joins TRBV12-3 or TRBV12-4 to TRBJ2-1, with TRBD2 identical over 16 bases. J was trimmed by 13 bases and V by 4 bases; bases with no gene match: 7. The CDR3 contains 15 residues. Here the CDR3 DNA reads TGTGCCAGCAGTTCGGGACTAGCGGGAGGGCCTTCCCAGTTCTTC. Protein product: CASSSGLAGGPSQFF.

This clonotype was detected ten times or more. The J gene is TRBJ2-7, the V gene TRBV29-1; tentatively, D is TRBD1 or TRBD2 (6 bases each). The V gene lost 7 bases and the J gene lost 5 bases, with 18 bases spanning the gap. The CDR3 totals 13 residues. Looked up from germline, CDR1 is SQVTM and CDR2 is ANQGSEA. The CDR3 protein is CSAGTQGSDEQYF. DNA of the CDR3: TGCAGCGCCGGGACTCAGGGGTCAGACGAGCAGTACTTC.

The sample holds many counts of this clonotype. This rearrangement joins TRBV20-1 to TRBJ2-2; weak D call: TRBD2 (6 bases). Germline assignment: CDR1 DFQATT and CDR2 SNEGSKA (reference sequence). V shed 2 bases and J shed 3 bases, with 10 bases lying between them. The CDR3 is 14 residues long. The CDR3: CSARLSGYTGELFF. CDR3 DNA sequence: TGCAGTGCTAGACTGAGCGGGTACACCGGGGAGCTGTTTTTT.

The sample holds many counts of this clonotype. This chain connects TRBV20-1 to TRBJ2-5; the match to TRBD1 covers 8 bases. This CDR3 is 13 amino acids long. J gave up 3 bases and V 6 bases, and 6 bases lay outside the gene matches. Looked up from germline, CDR1 is DFQATT and CDR2 is SNEGSKA (reference sequence). CDR3 nucleotide sequence: TGCAGTGCACCGGACAGGGCCGAAGAGACCCAGTACTTC. It yields the protein CSAPDRAEETQYF.

This clonotype was recorded at least ten times. The rearrangement links TRBV20-1 to TRBJ2-3, with 8 nucleotides matching TRBD2. CDR3 length: 14 amino acids. With 1 base clipped from V and 5 bases from J, the junction kept 5 bases outside the gene matches. The germline CDR1 and CDR2 sequences are DFQATT and SNEGSKA (reference sequence). CDR3 nucleotides: TGCAGTGCTAGAGGACCTCTAGCGGGAGATACGCAGTATTTT. Its translation is CSARGPLAGDTQYF.

In this sample, this clonotype turned up many times. CDR3 in amino acids: CASSNDRGPAFF. For the CDR3, the DNA is TGTGCCAGCAGTAACGACAGGGGGCCGGCTTTCTTT. This sequence joins TRBV2 and TRBJ1-1; 10 nucleotides line up with TRBD1. Per the germline V gene, CDR1 is SNHLY and CDR2 is FYNNEI. The V gene end was trimmed by 5 bases and the J gene end by 11 bases; junction bases not matched to a gene: 5. This CDR3 has 12 amino acids.

This clonotype was seen many times. This rearrangement joins TRBV4-1 to TRBJ2-2, with D unresolved. V lost 1 base to trimming and J lost 1 base, with 4 bases between them. CDR1 and CDR2 from the germline V gene are MGHRA and YSYEKL. CDR3 size: 14 residues. The CDR3 DNA is TGCGCCAGCAGCCAAGCCCAGAACACCGGGGAGCTGTTTTTT. Its translation is CASSQAQNTGELFF.

This clonotype was counted ten times or more. The V and J genes are TRBV12-3 or TRBV12-4 and TRBJ2-7, with a tentative D call TRBD1 (5 bases). The CDR3 sequence is 13 residues long. The V end was cut by 3 bases, the J end by 4 bases, with 10 bases between. Here the CDR3 reads CASSLGRAYEQYF. The CDR3 coding sequence is TGTGCCAGCAGTTTGGGCAGGGCTTACGAGCAGTACTTC.

This clonotype was observed at least ten times. The gene calls are TRBV6-1 and TRBJ1-1, with D perhaps TRBD1 (5 bases). CDR3 length equals 14 residues. Germline lookup yields CDR1 MNHNS and CDR2 SASEGT. Trimming took 3 bases from V and 2 from J, leaving 10 bases between them. The CDR3 region has the DNA TGTGCCAGCAGTGAGGAGACAGTTAACACTGAAGCTTTCTTT. It yields the protein CASSEETVNTEAFF.

This clonotype was observed at least ten times. The chain links TRBV20-1 to TRBJ2-2; tentatively, D is TRBD2 (7 bases). Deletions cut 1 base from V and 6 bases from J, with 18 bases between. Germline V gene lookup returns CDR1 DFQATT and CDR2 SNEGSKA (reference sequence). This CDR3 has 16 amino acids. CDR3 loop: CSARGWGGGGAGELFF. The CDR3, as DNA: TGCAGTGCTAGAGGATGGGGGGGCGGAGGTGCCGGGGAGCTGTTTTTT.

This clonotype is classed as medium-sized (0.01 to 0.1%). The V gene is TRBV20-1, the J gene TRBJ2-7; D may be TRBD2 (6 bases). This CDR3 is 15 amino acids long. Germline-derived CDR1 and CDR2 are DFQATT and SNEGSKA (reference sequence). V lost 0 bases and J 4 bases, leaving 16 bases between the germline ends. The CDR3 DNA reads as TGCAGTGCTAGAGATGCGGGGCGCGGCAAATACGAGCAGTACTTC. Translation: CSARDAGRGKYEQYF.

Relative to its sample, this clonotype is medium-sized. This chain uses TRBV5-1 with TRBJ2-1; TRBD2 matches 14 bases. V gave up 4 bases and J gave up 3 bases; unmatched junction bases: 6. The germline V gene has CDR1 SGHRS and CDR2 YFSETQ. The length of the CDR3 is 17 residues. CDR3 amino acids: CASSPGTSGSFYNEQFF. CDR3 DNA: TGCGCCAGCAGCCCCGGGACTAGCGGGAGTTTCTACAATGAGCAGTTCTTC.